The sequence of this TCR beta chain was determined in a study of control samples from healthy donors and cancer patients. The germline gives CDR1 KGHSH, CDR2 LQKENI. V lost 2 bases to trimming and J lost 9 bases, with 13 bases between them. This CDR3 is built from 13 residues. Here immunoSEQ multiplex PCR was the method, and the copy in TCRdb shows in-frame clones only, minus some. The sample holds roughly 160,000 clones, 94% seen once. The sequence came from a man between 60 and 70 years old with colorectal cancer. Sequenced: PBMCs. The V call is TRBV18, the J call TRBJ2-5; D uncertain. The CDR3 protein is CASSPEDAGAQYF. Written as DNA, the CDR3 is TGTGCCAGCTCACCAGAGGACGCTGGGGCCCAGTACTTC.